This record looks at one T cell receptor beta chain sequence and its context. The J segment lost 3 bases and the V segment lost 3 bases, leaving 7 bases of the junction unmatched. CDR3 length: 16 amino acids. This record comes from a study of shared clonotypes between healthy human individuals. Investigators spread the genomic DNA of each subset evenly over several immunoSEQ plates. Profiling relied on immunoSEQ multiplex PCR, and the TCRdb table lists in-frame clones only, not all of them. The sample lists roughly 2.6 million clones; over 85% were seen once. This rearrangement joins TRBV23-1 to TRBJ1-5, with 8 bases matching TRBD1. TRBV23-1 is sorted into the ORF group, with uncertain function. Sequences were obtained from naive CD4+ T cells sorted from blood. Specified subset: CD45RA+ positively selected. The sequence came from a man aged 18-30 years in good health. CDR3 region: CASSHPTGGLNQPQHF. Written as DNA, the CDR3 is TGCGCCAGCAGTCACCCCACAGGGGGACTCAATCAGCCCCAGCATTTT.